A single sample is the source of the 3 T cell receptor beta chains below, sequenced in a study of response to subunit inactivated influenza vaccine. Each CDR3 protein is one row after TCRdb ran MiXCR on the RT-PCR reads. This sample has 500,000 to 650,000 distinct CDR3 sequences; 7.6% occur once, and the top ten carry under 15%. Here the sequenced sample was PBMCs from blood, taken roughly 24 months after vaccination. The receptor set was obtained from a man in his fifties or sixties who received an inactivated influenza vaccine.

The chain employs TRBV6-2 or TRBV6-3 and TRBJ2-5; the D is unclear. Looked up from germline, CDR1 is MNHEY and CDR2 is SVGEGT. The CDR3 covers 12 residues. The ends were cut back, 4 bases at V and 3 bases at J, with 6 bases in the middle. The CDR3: CASSWSKETQYF. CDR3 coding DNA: TGTGCCAGCAGTTGGAGTAAAGAGACCCAGTACTTC.

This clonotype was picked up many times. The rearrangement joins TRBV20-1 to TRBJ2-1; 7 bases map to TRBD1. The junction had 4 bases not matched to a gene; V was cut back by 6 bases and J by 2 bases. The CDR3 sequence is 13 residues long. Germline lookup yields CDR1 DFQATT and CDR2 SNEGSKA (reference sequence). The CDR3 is CSAPGTAYNEQFF. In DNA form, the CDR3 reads TGCAGTGCCCCCGGGACAGCCTACAATGAGCAGTTCTTC.

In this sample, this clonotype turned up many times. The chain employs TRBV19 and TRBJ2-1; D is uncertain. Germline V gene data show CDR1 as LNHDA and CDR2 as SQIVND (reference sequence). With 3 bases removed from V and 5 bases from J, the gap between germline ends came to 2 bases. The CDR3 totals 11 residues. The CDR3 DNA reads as TGTGCCAGTAGTATTAACAATGAGCAGTTCTTC. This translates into CASSINNEQFF.